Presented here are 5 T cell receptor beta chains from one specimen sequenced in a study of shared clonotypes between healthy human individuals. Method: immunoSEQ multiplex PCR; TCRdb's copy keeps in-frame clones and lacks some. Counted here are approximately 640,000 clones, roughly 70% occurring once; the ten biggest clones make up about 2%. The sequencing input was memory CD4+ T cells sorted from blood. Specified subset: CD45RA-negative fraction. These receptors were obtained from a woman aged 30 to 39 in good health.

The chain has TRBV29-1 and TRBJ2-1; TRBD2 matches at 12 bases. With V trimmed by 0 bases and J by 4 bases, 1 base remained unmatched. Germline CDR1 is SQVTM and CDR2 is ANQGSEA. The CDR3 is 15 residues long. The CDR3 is CSVEEGTSGYNEQFF. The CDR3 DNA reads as TGCAGCGTTGAAGAGGGGACTAGCGGGTACAATGAGCAGTTCTTC.

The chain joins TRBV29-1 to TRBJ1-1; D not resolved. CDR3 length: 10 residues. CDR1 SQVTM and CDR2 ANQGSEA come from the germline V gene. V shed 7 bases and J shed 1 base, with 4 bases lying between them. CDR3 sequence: CSAENTEAFF. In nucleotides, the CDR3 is TGCAGCGCAGAGAACACTGAAGCTTTCTTT. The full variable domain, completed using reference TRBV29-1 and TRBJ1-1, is SAVISQKPSRDICQRGTSLTIQCQVDSQVTMMFWYRQQPGQSLTLIATANQGSEATYESGFVIDKFPISRPNLTFSTLTVSNMSPEDSSIYLCSAENTEAFFGQGTRLTVV.

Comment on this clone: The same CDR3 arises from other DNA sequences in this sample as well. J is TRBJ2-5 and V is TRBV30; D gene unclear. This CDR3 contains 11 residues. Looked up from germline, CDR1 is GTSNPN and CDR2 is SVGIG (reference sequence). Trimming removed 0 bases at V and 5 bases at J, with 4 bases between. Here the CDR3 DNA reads TGTGCCTGGAGTGTGGGTGAGACCCAGTACTTC. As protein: CAWSVGETQYF. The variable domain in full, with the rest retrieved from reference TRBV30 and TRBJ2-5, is SQTIHQWPATLVQPVGSPLSLECTVEGTSNPNLYWYRQAAGRGLQLLFYSVGIGQISSEVPQNLSASRPQDRQFILSSKKLLLSDSGFYLCAWSVGETQYFGPGTRLLVL.

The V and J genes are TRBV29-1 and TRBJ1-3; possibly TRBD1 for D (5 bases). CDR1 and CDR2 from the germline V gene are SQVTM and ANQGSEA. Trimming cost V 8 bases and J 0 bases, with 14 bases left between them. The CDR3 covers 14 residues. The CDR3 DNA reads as TGCAGCAGCCCGGGACGGAACTCTGGAAACACCATATATTTT. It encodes CSSPGRNSGNTIYF.

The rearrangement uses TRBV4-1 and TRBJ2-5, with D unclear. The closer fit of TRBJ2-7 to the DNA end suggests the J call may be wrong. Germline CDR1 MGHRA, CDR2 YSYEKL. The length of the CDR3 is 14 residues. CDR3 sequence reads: CASSQEYSSYEQYF. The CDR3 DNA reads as TGCGCCAGCAGCCAAGAGTACAGTTCCTACGAGCAGTACTTC.